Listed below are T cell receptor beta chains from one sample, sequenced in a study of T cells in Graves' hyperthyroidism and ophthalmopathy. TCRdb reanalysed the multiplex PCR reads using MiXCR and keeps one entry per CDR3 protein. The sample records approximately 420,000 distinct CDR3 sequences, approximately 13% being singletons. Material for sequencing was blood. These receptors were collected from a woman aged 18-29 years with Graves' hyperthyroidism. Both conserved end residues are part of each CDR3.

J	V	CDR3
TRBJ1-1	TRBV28	CASREAGNTEAFF
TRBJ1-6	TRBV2	CASRGSRVHSYNSPLHF
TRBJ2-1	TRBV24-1	CATNRDRGYEQFF
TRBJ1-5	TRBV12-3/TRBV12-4	CASSLQGNSNQPQHF
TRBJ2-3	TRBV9	CASSVGTSGRNTQYF
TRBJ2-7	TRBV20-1	CSARARRGPVFEQYF
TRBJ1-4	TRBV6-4	CATLYPLPGTALEKLFF
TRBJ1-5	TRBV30	CAWSRPGVSNQPQHF
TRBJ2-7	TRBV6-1	CASSGTGSYEQYF
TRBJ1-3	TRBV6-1	CASSASGPGNTIYF
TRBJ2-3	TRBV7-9	CASSRLARAADTQYF
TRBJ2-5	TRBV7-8	CASSLAPGLAGGRTQYF
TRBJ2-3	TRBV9	CASSVGTASTDTQYF
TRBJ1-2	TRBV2	CASSFDRTYGYTF
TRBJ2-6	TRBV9	CASSVVSTGANVLTF
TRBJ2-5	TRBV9	CASSSQGRQETQYF
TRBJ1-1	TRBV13	CASRVRGGVNTEAFF
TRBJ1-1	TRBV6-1	CASTPGPMNTEAFF
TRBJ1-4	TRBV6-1	CASSEEGRPNEKLFF
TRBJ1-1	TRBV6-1	CASSEPWGGTEAFF
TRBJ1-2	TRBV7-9	CASSTQGSYGYTF
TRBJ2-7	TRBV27	CASSGGGAYEQYF
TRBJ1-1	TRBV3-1	CASSLGQGVPKKAFF
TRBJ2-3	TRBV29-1	CSVELAGVTDTQYF
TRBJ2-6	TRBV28	CASSFPGHSRTSGANVLTF
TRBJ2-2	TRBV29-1	CSVVSGRGVGELFF
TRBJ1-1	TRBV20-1	CSALLRVLGNTEAFF
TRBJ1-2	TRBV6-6	CASSYSGKFNYGYTF
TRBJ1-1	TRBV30	CAWSVGSYTEAFF
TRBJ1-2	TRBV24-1	CATSDPTVIYGYTF
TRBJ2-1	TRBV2	CASSRESSYNEQFF